The 25 T cell receptor beta chains listed next were all sequenced from one sample in a study of T cells after posttransplantation cyclophosphamide. Some clones are missing from TCRdb's copy, which holds only in-frame ones; the method was immunoSEQ multiplex PCR. This sample carries tens of thousands of clones, around 83% of them seen once, and the ten largest clones take around 2.8%. Sequenced: PBMCs. The receptors come from a man aged 25-45 years with a blood cancer, CMV-positive, and with a related stem cell donor.

This rearrangement joins TRBV20-1 to TRBJ2-1; D unresolved. CDR1 is DFQATT, CDR2 SNEGSKA, per germline (reference sequence). CDR3 length: 11 amino acids. The V and J ends lost 6 bases and 6 bases respectively, with 9 bases between them. The CDR3 reads CSAELINEQFF. The CDR3 coding sequence is TGCAGTGCCGAACTTATCAATGAGCAGTTCTTC.

The J gene is TRBJ1-1, the V gene TRBV5-1; maybe TRBD1 (5 bases). CDR3 length: 16 amino acids. Trimming shortened V by 3 bases and J by 1 base, and 16 bases separated the two germline ends. Per the germline V gene, CDR1 is SGHRS and CDR2 is YFSETQ. CDR3 DNA: TGCGCCAGCAGCTCAACGCCATGGAGGGGGAACACTGAAGCTTTCTTT. Translating gives CASSSTPWRGNTEAFF. Drawing the rest from reference TRBV5-1 and TRBJ1-1, the complete variable domain is KAGVTQTPRYLIKTRGQQVTLSCSPISGHRSVSWYQQTPGQGLQFLFEYFSETQRNKGNFPGRFSGRQFSNSRSEMNVSTLELGDSALYLCASSSTPWRGNTEAFFGQGTRLTVV.

V usage is TRBV2 and J usage is TRBJ2-2, with D uncertain. The ends were cut back, 10 bases at V and 3 bases at J, with 3 bases in the middle. Germline V lookup: CDR1 SNHLY, CDR2 FYNNEI. CDR3 length equals 10 residues. The chain's CDR3 is CATYTGELFF. CDR3 nucleotides: TGTGCCACGTACACCGGGGAGCTGTTTTTT.

The rearrangement joins TRBV29-1 to TRBJ2-7, with TRBD1 identical over 7 bases. Unmatched junction bases numbered 2, after V lost 7 bases and J lost 2 bases. CDR3 size: 11 residues. Germline V gene data show CDR1 as SQVTM and CDR2 as ANQGSEA. CDR3 residues: CSAGQTYEQYF. The CDR3 DNA reads as TGCAGCGCGGGACAGACCTACGAGCAGTACTTC.

J is TRBJ2-5 and V is TRBV5-5; the D gene is possibly TRBD1 (5 bases). Per germline, CDR1 SGHKS and CDR2 YYEKEE (reference sequence). V lost 4 bases to trimming and J lost 2 bases, with 12 bases between them. The CDR3 sequence is 14 residues long. The CDR3 is CASSTSGIQETQYF. The CDR3 DNA reads TGTGCCAGCAGCACATCAGGGATACAAGAGACCCAGTACTTC.

The chain couples TRBV19 to TRBJ2-7, with D possibly TRBD2 on 5 matching bases. The CDR3 length is 10 residues. Germline V lookup: CDR1 LNHDA, CDR2 SQIVND (reference sequence). Trimming pared 7 bases from V and 6 bases from J, leaving 7 bases between. Here the CDR3 DNA reads TGTGCCAGTATCCGGGGCGAGCAGTACTTC. This translates into CASIRGEQYF. Based on the CDR3 plus reference TRBV19 and TRBJ2-7, the full variable domain is DGGITQSPKYLFRKEGQNVTLSCEQNLNHDAMYWYRQDPGQGLRLIYYSQIVNDFQKGDIAEGYSVSREKKESFPLTVTSAQKNPTAFYLCASIRGEQYFGPGTRLTVT.

This chain uses TRBV7-6 with TRBJ1-5, with a tentative D call TRBD1 (5 bases). Germline lookup yields CDR1 SGHVS and CDR2 FNYEAQ. The CDR3 covers 16 residues. V lost 1 base and J lost 2, with 12 bases in between. The CDR3 DNA sequence: TGTGCCAGCAGCTTAGGGCAGGGAATGGGCAATCAGCCCCAGCATTTT. Translating gives CASSLGQGMGNQPQHF.

This clone was found once. V usage is TRBV28 and J usage is TRBJ2-4; possible D gene TRBD2, 5 bases. V gave up 6 bases and J gave up 0 bases, with 21 bases separating them. CDR1 is MDHEN and CDR2 is SYDVKM in the germline V gene. The CDR3 spans 18 residues. The CDR3 here is CASSTERWLSGAKNIQYF. The CDR3 DNA sequence: TGTGCCAGCAGCACCGAGCGGTGGTTGTCGGGAGCCAAAAACATTCAGTACTTC.

V usage is TRBV7-6 and J usage is TRBJ2-3, with 8 bases aligning to TRBD2. J gave up 7 bases and V 5 bases, and 5 bases lay outside the gene matches. This CDR3 region has 13 residues. Germline values: CDR1 SGHVS, CDR2 FNYEAQ. The DNA for the CDR3 is TGTGCCAGCAGCCTGGGACTAGGAAATACGCAGTATTTT. Residues: CASSLGLGNTQYF.

The V gene is TRBV5-5, the J gene TRBJ2-1; perhaps TRBD2 as D (5 bases). Germline CDR1 reads SGHKS; CDR2 reads YYEKEE (reference sequence). The CDR3 runs to 15 residues. V was pared by 3 bases and J by 4 bases, with 14 bases between. CDR3 sequence (DNA): TGTGCCAGCAGCTCCGGACGAGGGATTTACAATGAGCAGTTCTTC. Amino acid sequence: CASSSGRGIYNEQFF.

This rearrangement joins TRBV29-1 to TRBJ1-2; tentatively, D is TRBD1 (6 bases). The germline CDR1 and CDR2 sequences are SQVTM and ANQGSEA. The CDR3 contains 11 residues. V lost 6 bases, J lost 10 bases, and 15 bases lay in between. The CDR3 bases are TGCAGCGTCCGTAGGGCAGGGGACTACACCTTC. Protein product: CSVRRAGDYTF. Looking up the rest from reference TRBV29-1 and TRBJ1-2 gives the full variable domain: SAVISQKPSRDICQRGTSLTIQCQVDSQVTMMFWYRQQPGQSLTLIATANQGSEATYESGFVIDKFPISRPNLTFSTLTVSNMSPEDSSIYLCSVRRAGDYTFGSGTRLTVV.

The rearrangement links TRBV7-9 to TRBJ1-1; 8 nucleotides align to TRBD1. Germline-derived CDR1 and CDR2 are SEHNR and FQNEAQ (reference sequence). V lost 3 bases to trimming and J lost 5 bases; unmatched junction nucleotides: 17. The CDR3 sequence is 18 residues long. The chain's CDR3 is CASSLIVGQGIQGTEAFF. The CDR3 coding sequence is TGTGCCAGCAGCTTGATTGTAGGACAGGGCATTCAGGGTACTGAAGCTTTCTTT. Filled out from reference TRBV7-9 and TRBJ1-1, the complete variable domain reads DTGVSQNPRHKITKRGQNVTFRCDPISEHNRLYWYRQTLGQGPEFLTYFQNEAQLEKSRLLSDRFSAERPKGSFSTLEIQRTEQGDSAMYLCASSLIVGQGIQGTEAFFGQGTRLTVV.

The chain combines TRBV30 with TRBJ2-1; possible D gene TRBD1, 6 bases. The germline V gene has CDR1 GTSNPN and CDR2 SVGIG (reference sequence). This CDR3 spans 15 amino acids. V lost 6 bases, J lost 0 bases, and 15 bases lay in between. This chain's CDR3 is CACPKGGSSYNEQFF. As DNA, the CDR3 is TGTGCCTGCCCTAAAGGGGGAAGCTCCTACAATGAGCAGTTCTTC.

Of note for this clone: Different DNA sequences within this sample yield the same CDR3. The V call is TRBV7-9, the J call TRBJ2-7; 9 bases agree with TRBD1. The trim removed 9 bases at V and 4 bases at J, leaving 10 bases unmatched. The CDR3 is made up of 14 amino acids. The V gene's germline CDR1 is SEHNR and CDR2 FQNEAQ (reference sequence). The CDR3 DNA reads as TGTGCCAGTAACCACGGGACAGGGCTGTACGAGCAGTACTTC. This encodes CASNHGTGLYEQYF. The entire variable domain, with the rest obtained from reference TRBV7-9 and TRBJ2-7, is as follows: DTGVSQNPRHKITKRGQNVTFRCDPISEHNRLYWYRQTLGQGPEFLTYFQNEAQLEKSRLLSDRFSAERPKGSFSTLEIQRTEQGDSAMYLCASNHGTGLYEQYFGPGTRLTVT.

The V gene is TRBV7-2, the J gene TRBJ2-5; weak D call: TRBD1 (6 bases). Germline V gene lookup returns CDR1 SGHTA and CDR2 FQGNSA. The CDR3 has 14 amino acids. V was pared by 3 bases and J by 4 bases, with 12 bases between. The CDR3 DNA reads TGTGCCAGCAGCTTCTCAGGGGTTCCAGAGACCCAGTACTTC. It translates to CASSFSGVPETQYF.

The chain links TRBV18 to TRBJ2-1; 8 positions match TRBD1. This CDR3 contains 16 residues. The ends lost 5 bases at V and 0 bases at J; junction bases unmatched: 6. The germline V gene encodes CDR1 KGHSH and CDR2 LQKENI. The CDR3 reads CASSGQGVGSYNEQFF. Here the CDR3 DNA reads TGTGCCAGCTCAGGACAGGGCGTCGGCTCCTACAATGAGCAGTTCTTC.

The J gene is TRBJ2-1, the V gene TRBV4-1; TRBD2 aligns across 9 bases. There are 17 residues in the CDR3. Germline V gene data show CDR1 as MGHRA and CDR2 as YSYEKL. V was pared by 0 bases and J by 7 bases, with 10 bases of the junction left unmatched. The chain's CDR3 is CASSQDGWVAGVNEQFF. DNA for the CDR3: TGCGCCAGCAGCCAAGACGGGTGGGTAGCGGGAGTGAATGAGCAGTTCTTC.

V usage is TRBV11-1 and J usage is TRBJ2-5; 7 nucleotides match TRBD1. Germline V gene sequence: CDR1 SGHAT, CDR2 FQDESV (reference sequence). Unmatched junction bases numbered 9, after V lost 5 bases and J lost 0 bases. The CDR3 has 16 residues. CDR3 loop: CASSRIGTAYQETQYF. The CDR3 nucleotides are TGTGCCAGCAGCCGAATAGGGACAGCTTACCAAGAGACCCAGTACTTC. The variable domain in full, with the rest retrieved from reference TRBV11-1 and TRBJ2-5, is EAEVAQSPRYKITEKSQAVAFWCDPISGHATLYWYRQILGQGPELLVQFQDESVVDDSQLPKDRFSAERLKGVDSTLKIQPAELGDSAMYLCASSRIGTAYQETQYFGPGTRLLVL.

V is TRBV6-1 and J is TRBJ2-5, with D tentatively TRBD1 (5 bases). V was trimmed by 9 bases and J by 3 bases, leaving 11 bases between them. CDR3 size: 12 residues. From germline, CDR1 is MNHNS and CDR2 SASEGT. The DNA of the CDR3 is TGTGCCAGTTTGACAGTGGAAGAGACCCAGTACTTC. As protein: CASLTVEETQYF.

This clone showed up just once. The chain employs TRBV19 and TRBJ2-3, with 9 positions matching TRBD2. V shed 4 bases, J shed 3 bases, and the junction held 11 bases outside the gene matches. The germline V gene encodes CDR1 LNHDA and CDR2 SQIVND (reference sequence). This CDR3 has 17 residues. Here the CDR3 DNA reads TGTGCCAGTAGTAAGAATAGCGGGAGTTGGTTGACAGATACGCAGTATTTT. Its translation is CASSKNSGSWLTDTQYF.

The CDR3 here is CASSWGAGNEKLFF. The CDR3 nucleotides read TGTGCCAGCAGTTGGGGCGCCGGTAATGAAAAACTGTTTTTT. This chain joins TRBV6-5 and TRBJ1-4, with D possibly TRBD1 on 5 matching bases. Germline CDR1 reads MNHEY; CDR2 reads SVGAGI. V dropped 4 bases and J dropped 4 bases, with 10 bases sitting between them. The CDR3 length is 14 residues.

This clone has just one count. CDR3 nucleotides: TGCGCCAGCAGCCAATTAGTGGCTAGCGGCTACAATGAGCAGTTCTTC. Protein: CASSQLVASGYNEQFF. This chain connects TRBV4-3 to TRBJ2-1; TRBD2 aligns across 7 bases. V lost 2 bases and J lost 3; bases outside the gene matches: 7. This CDR3 comprises 16 residues. Germline V gene data show CDR1 as LGHNA and CDR2 as YSLEER.

This chain uses TRBV7-2 with TRBJ1-4, with D maybe TRBD1 (6 bases). CDR1 is SGHTA and CDR2 is FQGNSA in the germline V gene. This CDR3 is built from 14 residues. V lost 1 base to trimming and J lost 7 bases, with 10 bases between them. The CDR3 is CASSLGQGREKLFF. Here the CDR3 DNA reads TGTGCCAGCAGCTTAGGCCAGGGGCGTGAAAAACTGTTTTTT.

The CDR3 DNA is TGCGCCAGCAGCTTGGGGGGGGGAGCGGAGACCCAGTACTTC. Its translation: CASSLGGGAETQYF. The chain recombines TRBV5-1 with TRBJ2-5, with 7 bases aligning to TRBD2. The trim removed 0 bases at V and 5 bases at J, leaving 4 bases unmatched. Germline CDR1 reads SGHRS; CDR2 reads YFSETQ. This CDR3 contains 14 residues.

V and J are TRBV18 and TRBJ1-3, with a tentative D call TRBD1 (6 bases). V lost 6 bases and J 0 bases, leaving 15 bases between the germline ends. Germline V gene lookup returns CDR1 KGHSH and CDR2 LQKENI. This CDR3 comprises 16 residues. This CDR3 is CASSLAQGFSGNTIYF. In DNA, the CDR3 is TGTGCCAGCTCCCTCGCACAGGGATTCTCTGGAAACACCATATATTTT.